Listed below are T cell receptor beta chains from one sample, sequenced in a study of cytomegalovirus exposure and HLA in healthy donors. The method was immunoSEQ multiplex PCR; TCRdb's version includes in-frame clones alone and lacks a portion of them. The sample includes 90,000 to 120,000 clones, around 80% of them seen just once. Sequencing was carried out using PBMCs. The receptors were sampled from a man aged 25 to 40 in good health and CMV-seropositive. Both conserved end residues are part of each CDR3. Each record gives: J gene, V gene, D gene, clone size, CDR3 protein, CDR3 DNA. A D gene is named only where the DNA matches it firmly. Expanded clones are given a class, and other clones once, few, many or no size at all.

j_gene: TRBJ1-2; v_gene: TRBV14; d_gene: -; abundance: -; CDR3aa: CASSDRRGSYGYTF; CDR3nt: TGTGCCAGCAGCGATAGGAGGGGCTCCTATGGCTACACCTTC
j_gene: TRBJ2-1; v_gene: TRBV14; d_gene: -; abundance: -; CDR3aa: CASSQDRGAYNEQFF; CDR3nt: TGTGCCAGCAGCCAAGATAGGGGTGCCTACAATGAGCAGTTCTTC
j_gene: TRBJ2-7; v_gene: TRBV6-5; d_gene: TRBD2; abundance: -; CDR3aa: CATRGSGTDTYEQYF; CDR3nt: TGTGCCACCCGGGGTAGCGGGACCGATACCTACGAGCAGTACTTC
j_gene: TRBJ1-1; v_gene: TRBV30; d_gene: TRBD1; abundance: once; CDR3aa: CAWKTTGVNTEAFF; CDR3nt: TGTGCCTGGAAGACGACAGGGGTGAACACTGAAGCTTTCTTT
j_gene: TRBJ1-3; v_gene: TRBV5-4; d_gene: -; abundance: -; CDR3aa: CASSTDTVRRTIYF; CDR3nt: TGTGCCAGCAGCACTGACACGGTCCGTCGCACCATATATTTT
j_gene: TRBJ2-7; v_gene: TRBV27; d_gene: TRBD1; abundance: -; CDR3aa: CASSRTGYSEQYF; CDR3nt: TGTGCCAGCAGCCGGACAGGGTACAGCGAGCAGTACTTC
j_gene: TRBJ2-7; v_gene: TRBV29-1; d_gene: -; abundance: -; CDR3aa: CSVVEAGRTYEQYF; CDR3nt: TGCAGCGTTGTAGAGGCAGGAAGAACCTACGAGCAGTACTTC
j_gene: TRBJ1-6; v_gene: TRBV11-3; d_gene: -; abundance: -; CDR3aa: CASRSPTYNSPLHF; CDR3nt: TGTGCCAGCAGGTCCCCCACCTATAATTCACCCCTCCACTTT
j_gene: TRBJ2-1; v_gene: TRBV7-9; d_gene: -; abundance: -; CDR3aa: CASSLDSYNEQFF; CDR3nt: TGTGCCAGCAGCTTAGACAGCTACAATGAGCAGTTCTTC
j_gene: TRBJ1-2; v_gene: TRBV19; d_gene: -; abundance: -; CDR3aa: CASSIESTAGAGYTF; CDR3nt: TGTGCCAGTAGTATAGAGTCGACGGCTGGAGCAGGCTACACCTTC
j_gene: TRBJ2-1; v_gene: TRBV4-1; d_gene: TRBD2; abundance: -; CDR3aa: CASSQEWNSGGLLYNEQFF; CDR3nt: TGCGCCAGCAGCCAAGAGTGGAATAGCGGGGGGCTCTTGTACAATGAGCAGTTCTTC
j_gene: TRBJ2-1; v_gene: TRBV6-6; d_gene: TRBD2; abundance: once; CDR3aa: CASSYKRGGQSEQFF; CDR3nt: TGTGCCAGCAGTTATAAGCGGGGGGGCCAAAGTGAGCAGTTCTTC
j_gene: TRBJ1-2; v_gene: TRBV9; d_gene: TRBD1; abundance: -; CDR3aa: CASSAGTGGGIGGYTF; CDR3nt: TGTGCCAGCAGCGCCGGGACAGGGGGGGGAATAGGTGGCTACACCTTC
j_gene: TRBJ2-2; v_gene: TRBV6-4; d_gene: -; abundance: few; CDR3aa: CASGKGRGTGELFF; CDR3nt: TGTGCCAGCGGAAAGGGGCGTGGAACCGGGGAGCTGTTTTTT
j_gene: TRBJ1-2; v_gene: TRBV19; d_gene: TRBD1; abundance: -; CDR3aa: CASSTKTGGNYGYTF; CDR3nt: TGTGCCAGTAGTACCAAGACAGGGGGCAACTATGGCTACACCTTC
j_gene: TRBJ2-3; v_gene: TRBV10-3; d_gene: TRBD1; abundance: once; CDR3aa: CAIRGTGGSTDTQYF; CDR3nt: TGTGCCATCAGAGGGACAGGCGGTAGCACAGATACGCAGTATTTT
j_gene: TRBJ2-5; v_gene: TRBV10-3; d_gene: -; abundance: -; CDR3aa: CAISESGLPGRETQYF; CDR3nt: TGTGCCATCAGTGAGTCGGGGCTCCCGGGGAGGGAGACCCAGTACTTC
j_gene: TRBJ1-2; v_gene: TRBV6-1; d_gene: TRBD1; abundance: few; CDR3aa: CASSEFFSSDREGDWGYTF; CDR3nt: TGTGCCAGCAGTGAATTTTTTTCTTCGGACAGGGAAGGTGATTGGGGCTACACCTTC
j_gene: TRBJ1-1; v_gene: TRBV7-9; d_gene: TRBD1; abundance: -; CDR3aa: CASSRGPGQPNTEAFF; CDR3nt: TGTGCCAGCAGCAGAGGACCGGGACAGCCGAACACTGAAGCTTTCTTT
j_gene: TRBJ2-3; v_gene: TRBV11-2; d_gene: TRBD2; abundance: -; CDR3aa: CASSSRLAGGPDTQYF; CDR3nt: TGTGCCAGCAGCTCACGACTAGCGGGGGGGCCAGATACGCAGTATTTT
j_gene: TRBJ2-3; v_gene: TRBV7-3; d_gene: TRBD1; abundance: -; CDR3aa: CASSIDRGIGTQYF; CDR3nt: TGTGCCAGCAGCATAGACAGGGGTATAGGTACGCAGTATTTT
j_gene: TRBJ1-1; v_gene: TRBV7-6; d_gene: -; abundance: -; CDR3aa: CASSLVGQGGTEAFF; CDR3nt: TGTGCCAGCAGCTTAGTGGGCCAGGGCGGCACTGAAGCTTTCTTT
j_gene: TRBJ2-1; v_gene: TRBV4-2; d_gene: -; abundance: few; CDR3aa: CASSQDRRAGQFF; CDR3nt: TGTGCCAGCAGCCAAGATCGGAGGGCAGGGCAGTTCTTC
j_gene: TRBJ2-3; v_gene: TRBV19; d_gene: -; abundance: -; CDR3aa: CASSPSDRLTDTQYF; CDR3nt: TGTGCCAGTAGCCCCTCCGACAGACTCACAGATACGCAGTATTTT
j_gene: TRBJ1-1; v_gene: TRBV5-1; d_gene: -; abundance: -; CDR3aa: CASSLRPTEQAFF; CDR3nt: TGCGCCAGCAGCTTAAGACCGACGGAGCAAGCTTTCTTT
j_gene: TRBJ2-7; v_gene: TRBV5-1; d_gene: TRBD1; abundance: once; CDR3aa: CASSFRNTEKGQGFYEQYF; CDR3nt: TGCGCCAGCAGCTTCAGGAACACTGAAAAGGGACAGGGTTTCTACGAGCAGTACTTC
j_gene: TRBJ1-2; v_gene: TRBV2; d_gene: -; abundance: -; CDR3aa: CASSSTGANYGYTF; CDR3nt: TGTGCCAGCAGTTCTACCGGGGCTAACTATGGCTACACCTTC
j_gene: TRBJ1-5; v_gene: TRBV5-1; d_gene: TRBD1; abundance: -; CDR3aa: CASSRTGSGEPQHF; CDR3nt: TGCGCCAGCAGCCGGACAGGGAGTGGCGAGCCCCAGCATTTT
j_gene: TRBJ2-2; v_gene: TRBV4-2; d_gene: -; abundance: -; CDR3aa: CASSQWQNTGELFF; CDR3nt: TGTGCCAGCAGCCAGTGGCAGAACACCGGGGAGCTGTTTTTT
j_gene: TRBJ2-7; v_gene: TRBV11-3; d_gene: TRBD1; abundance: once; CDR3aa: CASSFPTGLPYEQYF; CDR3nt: TGTGCCAGCAGCTTTCCGACAGGGCTCCCCTACGAGCAGTACTTC
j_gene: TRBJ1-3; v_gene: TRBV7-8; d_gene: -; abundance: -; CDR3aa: CASSLDPVGNTIYF; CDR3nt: TGTGCCAGCAGCTTAGACCCAGTTGGAAACACCATATATTTT
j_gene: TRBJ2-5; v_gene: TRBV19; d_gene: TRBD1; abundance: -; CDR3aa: CASRDRGLYKQYF; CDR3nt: TGTGCCAGTCGTGACAGGGGCCTTTATAAGCAGTACTTC
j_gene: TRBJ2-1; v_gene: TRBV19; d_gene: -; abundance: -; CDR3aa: CASSIDRVGRNEQFF; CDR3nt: TGTGCCAGTAGTATAGACAGGGTGGGTCGGAATGAGCAGTTCTTC
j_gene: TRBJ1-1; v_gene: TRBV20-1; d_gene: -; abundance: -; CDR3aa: CSASQGTEAFF; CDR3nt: TGCAGTGCTTCCCAGGGCACTGAAGCTTTCTTT
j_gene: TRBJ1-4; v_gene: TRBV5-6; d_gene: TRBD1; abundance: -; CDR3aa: CASSLAGQGGYEKLFF; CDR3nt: TGTGCCAGCAGCTTGGCTGGACAGGGGGGGTATGAAAAACTGTTTTTT
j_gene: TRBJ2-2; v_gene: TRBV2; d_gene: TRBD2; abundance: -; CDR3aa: CASRAGKNTGELFF; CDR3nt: TGTGCCAGCAGAGCGGGGAAGAACACCGGGGAGCTGTTTTTT
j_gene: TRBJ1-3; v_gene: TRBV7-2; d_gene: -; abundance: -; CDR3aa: CASSFYGSGNTIYF; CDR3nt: TGTGCCAGCAGCTTTTACGGCTCTGGAAACACCATATATTTT
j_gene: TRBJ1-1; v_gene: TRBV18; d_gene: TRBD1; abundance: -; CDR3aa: CASSPLEGQDHLEAFF; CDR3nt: TGTGCCAGCTCACCCCTGGAGGGACAGGACCATCTTGAAGCTTTCTTT
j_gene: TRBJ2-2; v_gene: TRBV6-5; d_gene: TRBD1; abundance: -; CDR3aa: CASSKGQVDTGELFF; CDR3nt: TGTGCCAGCAGTAAGGGACAGGTGGACACCGGGGAGCTGTTTTTT
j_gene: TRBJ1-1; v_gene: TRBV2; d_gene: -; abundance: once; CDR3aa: CASSVTLWRDTEAFF; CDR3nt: TGTGCCAGCAGTGTGACGCTCTGGAGGGACACTGAAGCTTTCTTT
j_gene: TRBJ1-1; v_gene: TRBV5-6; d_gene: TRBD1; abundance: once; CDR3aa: CASSSPGTAYTEAFF; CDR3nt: TGTGCCAGCAGCTCGCCCGGGACAGCCTACACTGAAGCTTTCTTT
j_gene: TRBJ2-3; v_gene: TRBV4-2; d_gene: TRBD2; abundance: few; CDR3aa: CASSHPGTSGGTDTQYF; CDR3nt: TGTGCCAGCAGCCACCCGGGGACTAGCGGGGGCACAGATACGCAGTATTTT
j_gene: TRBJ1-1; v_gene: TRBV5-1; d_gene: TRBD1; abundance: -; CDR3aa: CASSLARQGPVTEAFF; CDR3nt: TGCGCCAGCAGCTTGGCCCGACAGGGGCCAGTCACTGAAGCTTTCTTT
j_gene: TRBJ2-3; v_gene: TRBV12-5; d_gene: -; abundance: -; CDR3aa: CASGARGSRTDTQYF; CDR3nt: TGTGCTAGTGGTGCCCGCGGTTCTCGCACAGATACGCAGTATTTT
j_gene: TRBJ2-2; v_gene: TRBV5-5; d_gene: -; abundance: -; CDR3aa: CASSLELRTGELFF; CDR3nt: TGTGCCAGCAGCTTGGAACTGAGAACCGGGGAGCTGTTTTTT
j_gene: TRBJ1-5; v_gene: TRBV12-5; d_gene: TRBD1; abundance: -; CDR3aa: CASGLGQGIQPQHF; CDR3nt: TGTGCTAGTGGTTTGGGACAGGGGATTCAGCCCCAGCATTTT
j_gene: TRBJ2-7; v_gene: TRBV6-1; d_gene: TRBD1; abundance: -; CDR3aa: CASRSGTGTYEQYF; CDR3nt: TGTGCCAGCAGGTCCGGGACAGGGACCTACGAGCAGTACTTC
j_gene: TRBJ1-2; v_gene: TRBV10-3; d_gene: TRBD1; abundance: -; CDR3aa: CAISEMPGQGTYGYTF; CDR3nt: TGTGCCATCAGTGAAATGCCGGGACAGGGGACCTATGGCTACACCTTC
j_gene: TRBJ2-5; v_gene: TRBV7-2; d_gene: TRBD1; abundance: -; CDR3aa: CASSLPGQGAQTQYF; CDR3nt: TGTGCCAGCAGCCTTCCGGGACAGGGGGCGCAGACCCAGTACTTC
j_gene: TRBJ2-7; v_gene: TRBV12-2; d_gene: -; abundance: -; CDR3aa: CASRSQGSEQYF; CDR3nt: TGTGCAAGTCGCTCACAGGGGTCCGAGCAGTACTTC
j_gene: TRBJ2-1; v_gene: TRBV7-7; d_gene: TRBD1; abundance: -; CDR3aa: CASSLDRANEQFF; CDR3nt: TGTGCCAGCAGCTTGGACAGGGCCAATGAGCAGTTCTTC